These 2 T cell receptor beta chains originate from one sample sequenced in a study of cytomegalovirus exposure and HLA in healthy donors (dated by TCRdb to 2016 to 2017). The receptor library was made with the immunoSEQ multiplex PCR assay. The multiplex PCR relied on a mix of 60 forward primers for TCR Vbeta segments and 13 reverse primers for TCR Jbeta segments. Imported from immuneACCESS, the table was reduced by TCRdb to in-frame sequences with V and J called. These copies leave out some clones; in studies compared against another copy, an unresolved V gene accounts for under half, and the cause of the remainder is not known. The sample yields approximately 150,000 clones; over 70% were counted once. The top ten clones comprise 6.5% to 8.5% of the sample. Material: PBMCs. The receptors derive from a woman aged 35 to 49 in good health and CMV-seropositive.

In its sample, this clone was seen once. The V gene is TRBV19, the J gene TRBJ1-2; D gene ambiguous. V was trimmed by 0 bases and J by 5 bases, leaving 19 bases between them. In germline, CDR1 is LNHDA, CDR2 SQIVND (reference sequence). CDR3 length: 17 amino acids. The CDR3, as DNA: TGTGCCAGTAGTATAGATCGTATAATGGCAGAATTGTATGGCTACACCTTC. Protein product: CASSIDRIMAELYGYTF.

CDR3 in DNA: TGTGCCAGCTCGCACAGGGGGCGGACTGGAATGGACTATGGCTACACCTTC. This sequence encodes CASSHRGRTGMDYGYTF. The V gene is TRBV25-1, the J gene TRBJ1-2; 9 bases map to TRBD1. Germline V gene lookup returns CDR1 MGHDK and CDR2 SYGVNS. J gave up 3 bases and V 8 bases, and 16 bases lay outside the gene matches. This CDR3 contains 17 residues.